This T cell receptor (beta chain) was captured in a study of CD4 and CD8 cells across lung adenocarcinoma regions. Localized lung adenocarcinoma, a non-small cell lung cancer, affected the donors. Each CDR3 protein gets one entry after TCRdb re-called the PCR reads with MiXCR. This repertoire shows tens of thousands of distinct CDR3 sequences, around 50% found once; its top ten account for 24%. V dropped 3 bases and J dropped 3 bases, with 1 base sitting between them. CDR3 length: 11 amino acids. Germline CDR1 is MGHRA and CDR2 is YSYEKL. The sequencing input was CD8+ T cells from the center of a lung tumor. The chain has TRBV4-1 and TRBJ2-3; D is ambiguous. This TCR was recovered from a female donor with lung adenocarcinoma. The CD4 and CD8 labels of this study may be unreliable. Here the CDR3 reads CASSQTDTQYF. In DNA form, the CDR3 reads TGCGCCAGCAGCCAGACAGATACGCAGTATTTT.